This TCR beta chain was profiled in a study of OX40 agonist ivuxolimab in advanced cancers. Study-wide context: People who had prior anti-PD-1, anti-PD-L1 or anti-CTLA-4 therapy could take part, and roughly 44% had some.

J gave up 4 bases and V 1 base, and 8 bases lay outside the gene matches. This CDR3 has 17 residues. Germline values: CDR1 SGHTA, CDR2 FQGNSA. The method was immunoSEQ multiplex PCR; TCRdb's version includes in-frame clones alone and lacks a portion of them. The table lists roughly 80,000 clones, about 90% of them singletons. Autoimmune disease history or systemic immunosuppression was exclusionary. To note about this clone: Its target is not known.

General study results and limits: Doses of 0.1 to 3.0 mg/kg were accompanied by clonal expansion of CD4+ and CD8+ blood T cells by week 6. The mean number of expanded clones was higher in CD8+ T cells than in CD4+.

The chain recombines TRBV7-2 with TRBJ2-2; 8 bases are shared with TRBD2. The sequence was obtained from an adult with an advanced solid tumor such as melanoma, head and neck, liver or kidney cancer. Sequencing used CD4+ or CD8+ T cells sorted from blood, obtained in a trial of the OX40 agonist ivuxolimab. The CDR3 loop reads CASSLVPGLEGTGELFF. The DNA for the CDR3 is TGTGCCAGCAGCTTAGTGCCGGGACTAGAAGGCACCGGGGAGCTGTTTTTT.